The rows below give T cell receptor beta chains drawn from one sample of a study of blood T cell repertoires in COVID-19. Generated by immunoSEQ multiplex PCR, the TCRdb table keeps only in-frame clones and is missing some. Seen here are roughly 190,000 clones, 75% to 90% observed once, and the top ten hold around 6.3%. Sequenced material: peripheral blood. The receptors originated from a woman aged 40 to 55 with acute or convalescent COVID-19. Both conserved end residues are part of each CDR3. The D gene is left open where the match is weak. Clone size is not always given. Where it is, it says once, few, many or a class for expanded clones.

clone_size cdr3_length j_call d_call v_call cdr3_nt cdr3_aa
- 12 TRBJ1-1 - TRBV19 TGTGCCAGTAGTTTTGAGTCCACTGAAGCTTTCTTT CASSFESTEAFF
- 12 TRBJ2-7 - TRBV5-4 TGTGCCAGCAGCTTGGACCTGGGAGTACAGTACTTC CASSLDLGVQYF
once 14 TRBJ1-1 - TRBV19 TGTGCCAGTTCCGACAGTTCCATGAACACTGAAGCTTTCTTT CASSDSSMNTEAFF
- 15 TRBJ1-5 - TRBV6-5 TGTGCCAGCAGTTACTCTGCCACAGGCAATCAGCCCCAGCATTTT CASSYSATGNQPQHF
- 15 TRBJ1-5 TRBD1 TRBV15 TGTGCCACCAGCAGGGACCCAGGGGGCTATCAGCCCCAGCATTTT CATSRDPGGYQPQHF
- 18 TRBJ2-3 TRBD2 TRBV9 TGTGCCAGCAGCGTAGGGCTAGCGGGAGGTAGGGCCACAGATACGCAGTATTTT CASSVGLAGGRATDTQYF
- 13 TRBJ1-4 - TRBV7-6 TGTGCCAGCAGCTTATTCAGAGGTGAAAAACTGTTTTTT CASSLFRGEKLFF
- 14 TRBJ2-5 TRBD2 TRBV19 TGTGCCAGTAGTTGGGCGGGGGGGCCAGAGACCCAGTACTTC CASSWAGGPETQYF
- 15 TRBJ2-5 TRBD2 TRBV27 TGTGCCAGCAGTCGGACTAGCGGGGGAATAGGGACCCAGTACTTC CASSRTSGGIGTQYF
- 16 TRBJ2-1 - TRBV29-1 TGCAGCGTTGCCGGGGGATTTTCGGCGGGATACAATGAGCAGTTCTTC CSVAGGFSAGYNEQFF
- 20 TRBJ2-1 - TRBV21-1 TGTGCCAGCAGCAAACGGACTAGCGGACACCAAAGGGAAACATACAATGAGCAGTTCTTC CASSKRTSGHQRETYNEQFF
- 14 TRBJ1-3 - TRBV6-5 TGTGCCAGCCGACTGAGAGTCGGGGGAGATGGCATATATTTT CASRLRVGGDGIYF
- 15 TRBJ1-2 - TRBV7-3 TGTGCCAGCAGCAACCACCCGGGCAGGGAGGGTGGCTACACCTTC CASSNHPGREGGYTF
- 18 TRBJ1-4 - TRBV4-1 TGCGCCAGCAGCCAAAGCGGGGGGGGAGTTGCAACTAATGAAAAACTGTTTTTT CASSQSGGGVATNEKLFF
- 12 TRBJ2-3 - TRBV28 TGTGCCAGCAGTTCCCCCCAAGATACGCAGTATTTT CASSSPQDTQYF
- 16 TRBJ2-3 TRBD2 TRBV7-8 TGTGCCAGCAGCTTCGGAGGAGCGGGGGGCACAGATACGCAGTATTTT CASSFGGAGGTDTQYF
- 14 TRBJ2-7 TRBD2 TRBV7-8 TGTGCCAGCAGCTTAGACCTAGCGGGGTCCGAGCAGTACTTC CASSLDLAGSEQYF
- 13 TRBJ2-2 - TRBV9 TGTGCCAGCAGCGTAGCCGGAGTCGGGGAGCTGTTTTTT CASSVAGVGELFF
- 12 TRBJ2-7 - TRBV27 TGTGCCAGCAGTCCTGACAGAAACGAGCAGTACTTC CASSPDRNEQYF
- 14 TRBJ1-6 - TRBV7-9 TGTGCCAGCAGCTTAAGCGGCAGGAATTCACCCCTCCACTTT CASSLSGRNSPLHF
- 16 TRBJ2-1 - TRBV10-3 TGTGCCATCAGTGAGATTGTAGGGGAGGCTTACAATGAGCAGTTCTTC CAISEIVGEAYNEQFF
once 13 TRBJ1-4 - TRBV6-5 TGTGCCAGCTTGGGAGGAGGGGATGAAAAACTGTTTTTT CASLGGGDEKLFF
- 13 TRBJ2-1 - TRBV7-2 TGTGCCAGCAGCCCTCTCCAACCCAGGGAGCAGTTCTTC CASSPLQPREQFF
- 14 TRBJ1-5 - TRBV5-1 TGCGCCAGCAGCTTGGGCCGGGGGAATCAGCCCCAGCATTTT CASSLGRGNQPQHF
- 12 TRBJ1-1 - TRBV3-1/TRBV3-2 TGTGCCAGCAGCCCTGACAGTGACTCTGCTTTCTTT CASSPDSDSAFF
- 17 TRBJ2-1 - TRBV28 TGTGCCAGCAGTCCCCCCGCCGGGAGAAGACCCTACAATGAGCAGTTCTTC CASSPPAGRRPYNEQFF
- 14 TRBJ2-7 - TRBV5-4 TGTGCCAGCAGATCCGGGACTGGGACCTACGAGCAGTACTTC CASRSGTGTYEQYF
- 15 TRBJ1-2 - TRBV6-1 TGTGCCAGCAGTGAACTGACCGGACTTAACTATGGCTACACCTTC CASSELTGLNYGYTF
- 15 TRBJ1-1 - TRBV27 TGTGCCAGCAGTTCAAACAGATACTCGAACACTGAAGCTTTCTTT CASSSNRYSNTEAFF
- 14 TRBJ2-7 TRBD2 TRBV27 TGTGCCAGCAGTTTAACCGGGACTAGCGACGAGCAGTACTTC CASSLTGTSDEQYF
- 16 TRBJ2-1 TRBD2 TRBV7-6 TGTGCCAGCAGCCCCCGGACTAGCGGGGGCTTCAATGAGCAGTTCTTC CASSPRTSGGFNEQFF
few 19 TRBJ2-7 TRBD2 TRBV18 TGTGCCAGCTCACCACGTGGACTAGCGGGAGGTCGGAGCTCCTACGAGCAGTACTTC CASSPRGLAGGRSSYEQYF
- 16 TRBJ2-7 TRBD2 TRBV5-1 TGCGCCAGCAGCCCGGACCCCGGGAGGGCCCTCTACGAGCAGTACTTC CASSPDPGRALYEQYF